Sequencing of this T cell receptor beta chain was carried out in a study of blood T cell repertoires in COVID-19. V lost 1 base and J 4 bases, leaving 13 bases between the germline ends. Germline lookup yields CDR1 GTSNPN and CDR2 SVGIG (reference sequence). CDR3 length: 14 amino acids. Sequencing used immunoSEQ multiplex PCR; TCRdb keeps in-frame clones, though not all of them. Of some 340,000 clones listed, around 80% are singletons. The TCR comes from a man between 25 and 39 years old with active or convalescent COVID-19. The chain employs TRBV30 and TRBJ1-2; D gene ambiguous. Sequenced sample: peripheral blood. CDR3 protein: CAWSGGLILYGYTF. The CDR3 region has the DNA TGTGCCTGGAGTGGCGGGCTGATTCTCTATGGCTACACCTTC.